Listed below are T cell receptor beta chains from one sample, sequenced in a study of CD8 T cells in ankylosing spondylitis. MiXCR, run by TCRdb on the 5' RACE reads, gives a single entry per CDR3 protein. The sample contains about 160,000 distinct CDR3 sequences, 9.8% of which appear only once. Sequenced material: blood, either unsorted or a sorted T cell fraction (not recorded which). The receptors were gathered from a female donor with ankylosing spondylitis or in good health (not recorded which). The CDR3 runs from the conserved cysteine through the conserved F or W. Fields, in order: CDR3 length, D gene, clone size, V gene, J gene, CDR3 DNA, CDR3 protein. The D gene is left open where the match is weak. Size tells how often a clone was seen (once, few, many) or the class of an expanded clone, and some rows leave it out.

14	-	-	TRBV27	TRBJ2-7	TGTGCCAGCAGTCCTCGGGACACCCCGTACGAGCAGTACTTC	CASSPRDTPYEQYF
12	-	many	TRBV12-3/TRBV12-4	TRBJ1-1	TGTGCCAGCAGATTCCGTGGGACTGAAGCTTTCTTT	CASRFRGTEAFF
15	-	-	TRBV20-1	TRBJ2-3	TGCAGTGCTCGCCCCGGGCGGGTGAGCACAGATACGCAGTATTTT	CSARPGRVSTDTQYF
14	-	few	TRBV6-2/TRBV6-3	TRBJ1-2	TGTGCCAGCAGTTACGGGCCAGGAACCTATGGCTACACCTTC	CASSYGPGTYGYTF
17	-	many	TRBV12-3/TRBV12-4	TRBJ1-2	TGTGCCAGCAGCCGATCAAAGATCGTGGGGAGTGGTCATGGCTACACCTTC	CASSRSKIVGSGHGYTF
13	-	many	TRBV5-6	TRBJ2-7	TGTGCCAGCAGTCGAACACCGCGGGACGAGCAGTACTTC	CASSRTPRDEQYF
16	-	-	TRBV10-3	TRBJ2-2	TGTGCCATCAGAGCAACCACGGGCCAAGGCACCGGGGAGCTGTTTTTT	CAIRATTGQGTGELFF
14	-	-	TRBV4-3	TRBJ1-4	TGCGCCAGCAGCCAAGTCTTAAGGAATGAAAAACTGTTTTTT	CASSQVLRNEKLFF
14	TRBD2	few	TRBV10-2	TRBJ2-1	TGCGCCAGCACCGGGACTAGCCGGAGAGATGAGCAGTTCTTC	CASTGTSRRDEQFF
14	-	few	TRBV9	TRBJ2-7	TGTGCCAGCAGCGTCGGGACACACGCCTACGAGCAGTACTTC	CASSVGTHAYEQYF
15	-	-	TRBV5-6	TRBJ2-3	TGTGCCAGCAGCTTAGGGGTCGGGGGAGTAGATACGCAGTATTTT	CASSLGVGGVDTQYF
13	-	many	TRBV12-3/TRBV12-4	TRBJ1-1	TGTGCCAGCAGTTTTCCGGGGGGGAGCGAAGCTTTCTTT	CASSFPGGSEAFF
14	TRBD1	many	TRBV2	TRBJ2-2	TGTGCCAGCAGAGAGGACAGGGCCACCGGGGAGCTGTTTTTT	CASREDRATGELFF
12	-	-	TRBV6-2/TRBV6-3	TRBJ2-1	TGTGCCAGCAGCTCCGACGACGATGAGCAGTTCTTC	CASSSDDDEQFF
15	TRBD1	many	TRBV20-1	TRBJ1-2	TGCAGTGCTAGGGAGGGACAGGGGGTGAAATATGGCTACACCTTC	CSAREGQGVKYGYTF
16	TRBD1	few	TRBV20-1	TRBJ2-2	TGCAGTGCTAGAGGGGGACAGGGAACCAACACCGGGGAGCTGTTTTTT	CSARGGQGTNTGELFF
11	-	-	TRBV30	TRBJ1-1	TGTGCCTGGAGTCCCGGGAGCGAAGCTTTCTTT	CAWSPGSEAFF
13	-	-	TRBV24-1	TRBJ1-1	TGTGCCACCAGTGAGGTGAGGGGAATGAGGCTTTTCTTT	CATSEVRGMRLFF
14	-	few	TRBV19	TRBJ2-7	TGTGCCAGTAGTATCGGGACACCCTCCTACGAGCAGTACTTC	CASSIGTPSYEQYF
17	TRBD2	few	TRBV2	TRBJ2-5	TGTGCCAGCAGTCCCTGGACTAGCGGAAAACAAGGGGAGACCCAGTACTTC	CASSPWTSGKQGETQYF
15	-	many	TRBV11-2	TRBJ2-1	TGTGCCAGCAGCTTAGTCGGGACACCCTACAATGAGCAGTTCTTC	CASSLVGTPYNEQFF
16	-	-	TRBV2	TRBJ2-4	TGTGCCAGCAGTGAATTATTCGGGGAGACCAAAAACATTCAGTACTTC	CASSELFGETKNIQYF
14	-	-	TRBV14	TRBJ2-2	TGTGCCAGCAGCCAGGTCTACCCCACCGGGGAGCTGTTTTTT	CASSQVYPTGELFF
15	TRBD2	-	TRBV7-6	TRBJ2-3	TGTGCCAGCAGTTCTAGCGGGGGACGCACAGATACGCAGTATTTT	CASSSSGGRTDTQYF
13	-	-	TRBV24-1	TRBJ2-2	TGTGCCACCAGTGCCAGGGGAACCGGGGAGCTGTTTTTT	CATSARGTGELFF
14	-	many	TRBV12-3/TRBV12-4	TRBJ1-6	TGTGCCAGCACCCTGACTGAGTATAATTCACCCCTCCACTTT	CASTLTEYNSPLHF
16	TRBD1	few	TRBV28	TRBJ1-5	TGTGCCAGCAGTCCCACAGGGGACTATAGCAATCAGCCCCAGCATTTT	CASSPTGDYSNQPQHF
14	TRBD1	many	TRBV7-9	TRBJ1-1	TGTGCCAGCAGCTCCGGGACAGAGGCCACTGAAGCTTTCTTT	CASSSGTEATEAFF
20	TRBD1	few	TRBV7-3	TRBJ2-2	TGTGCCAGCAGCCCAAAGCACAGGGGGAGAGGACAGGGGAACACCGGGGAGCTGTTTTTT	CASSPKHRGRGQGNTGELFF
17	-	-	TRBV2	TRBJ2-3	-	CASSSSGLVMATVTQYF